Sequencing of this T cell receptor (beta chain) was carried out in a study of CD8 T cells in ankylosing spondylitis. MiXCR was run by TCRdb on the 5' RACE reads, yielding one entry per CDR3 protein. The sample lists 300,000 to 400,000 distinct CDR3 sequences; roughly 22% were seen once. This CDR3 is built from 14 residues. Losses at the gene ends were 5 bases for V and 4 bases for J; bases not matched to a gene: 7. Germline-derived CDR1 and CDR2 are DFQATT and SNEGSKA (reference sequence). This receptor was taken from a male donor with ankylosing spondylitis or in good health (not recorded which). Sequencing input: blood, either unsorted or a sorted T cell fraction (not recorded which). The rearrangement links TRBV20-1 to TRBJ2-2, with 7 bases lining up with TRBD1. CDR3 sequence: CSAAGGTGTGELFF. CDR3 DNA: TGCAGTGCTGCAGGGGGTACGGGCACCGGGGAGCTGTTTTTT.